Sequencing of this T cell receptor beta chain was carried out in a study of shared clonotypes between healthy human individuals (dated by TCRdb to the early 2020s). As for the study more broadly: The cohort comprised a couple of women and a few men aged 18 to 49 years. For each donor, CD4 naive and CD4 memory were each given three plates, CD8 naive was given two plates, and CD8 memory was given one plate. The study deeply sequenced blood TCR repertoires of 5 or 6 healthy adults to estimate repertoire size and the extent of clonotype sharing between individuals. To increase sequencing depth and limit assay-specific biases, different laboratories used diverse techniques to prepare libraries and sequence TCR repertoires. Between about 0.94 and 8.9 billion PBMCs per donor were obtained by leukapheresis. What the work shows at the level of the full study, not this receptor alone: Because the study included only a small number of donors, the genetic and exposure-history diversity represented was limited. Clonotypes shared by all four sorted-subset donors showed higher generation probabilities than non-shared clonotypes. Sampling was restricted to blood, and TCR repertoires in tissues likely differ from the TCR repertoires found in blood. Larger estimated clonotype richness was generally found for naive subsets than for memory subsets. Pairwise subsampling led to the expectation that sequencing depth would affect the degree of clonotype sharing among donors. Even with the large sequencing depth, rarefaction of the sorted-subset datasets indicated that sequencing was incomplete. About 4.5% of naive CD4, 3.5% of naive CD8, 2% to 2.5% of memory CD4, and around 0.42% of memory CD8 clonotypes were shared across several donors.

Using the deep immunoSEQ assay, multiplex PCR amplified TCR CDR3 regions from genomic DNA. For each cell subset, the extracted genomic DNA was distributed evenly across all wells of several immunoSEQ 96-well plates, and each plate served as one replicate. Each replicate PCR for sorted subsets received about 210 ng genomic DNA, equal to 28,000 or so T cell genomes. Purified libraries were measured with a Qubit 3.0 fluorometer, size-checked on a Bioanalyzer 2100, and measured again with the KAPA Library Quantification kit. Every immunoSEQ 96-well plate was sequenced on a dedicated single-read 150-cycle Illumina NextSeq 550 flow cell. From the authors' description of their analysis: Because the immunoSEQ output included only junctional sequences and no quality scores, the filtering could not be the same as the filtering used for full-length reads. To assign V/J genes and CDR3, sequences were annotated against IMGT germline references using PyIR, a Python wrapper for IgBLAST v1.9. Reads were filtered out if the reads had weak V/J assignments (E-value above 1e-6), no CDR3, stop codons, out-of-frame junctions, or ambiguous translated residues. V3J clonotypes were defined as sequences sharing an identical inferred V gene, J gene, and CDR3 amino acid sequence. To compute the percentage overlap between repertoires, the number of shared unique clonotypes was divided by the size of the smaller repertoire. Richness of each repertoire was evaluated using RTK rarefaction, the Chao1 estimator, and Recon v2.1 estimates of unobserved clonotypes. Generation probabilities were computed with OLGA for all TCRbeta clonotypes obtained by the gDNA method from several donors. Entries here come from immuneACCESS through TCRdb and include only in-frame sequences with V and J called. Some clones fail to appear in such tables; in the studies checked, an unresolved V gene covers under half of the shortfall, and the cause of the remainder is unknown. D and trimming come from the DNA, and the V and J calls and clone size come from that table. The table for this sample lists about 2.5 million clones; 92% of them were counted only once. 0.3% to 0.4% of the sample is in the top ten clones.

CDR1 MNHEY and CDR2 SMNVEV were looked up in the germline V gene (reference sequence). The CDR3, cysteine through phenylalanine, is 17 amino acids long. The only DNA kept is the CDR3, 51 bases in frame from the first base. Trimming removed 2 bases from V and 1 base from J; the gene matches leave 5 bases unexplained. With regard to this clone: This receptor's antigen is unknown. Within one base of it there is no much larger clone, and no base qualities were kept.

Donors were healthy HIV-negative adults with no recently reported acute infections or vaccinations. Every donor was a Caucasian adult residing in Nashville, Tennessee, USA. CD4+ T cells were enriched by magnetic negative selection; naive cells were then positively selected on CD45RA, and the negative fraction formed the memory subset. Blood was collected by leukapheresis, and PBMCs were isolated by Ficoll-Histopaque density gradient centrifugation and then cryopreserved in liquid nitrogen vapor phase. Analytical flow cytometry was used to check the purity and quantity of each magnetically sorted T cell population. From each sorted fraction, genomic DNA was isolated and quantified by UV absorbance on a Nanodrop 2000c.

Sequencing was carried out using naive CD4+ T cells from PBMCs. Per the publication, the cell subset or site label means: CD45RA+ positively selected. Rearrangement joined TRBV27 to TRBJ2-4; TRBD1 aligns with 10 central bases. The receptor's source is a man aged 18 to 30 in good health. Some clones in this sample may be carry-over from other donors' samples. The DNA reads TGTGCCAGCAGTTTACCGACAGGGGGCTATGCCAAAAACATTCAGTACTTC. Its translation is CASSLPTGGYAKNIQYF.